This TCR beta chain stems from a study of control samples from healthy donors and cancer patients. The CDR3 has 14 residues. Germline lookup yields CDR1 SGHRS and CDR2 YFSETQ. V dropped 5 bases and J dropped 7; count of bases not matched to a gene: 4. Assay: immunoSEQ multiplex PCR; the TCRdb copy retains only in-frame clones and omits some. The clone table shows some 190,000 clones, with the ten largest holding approximately 2.2%. On this clone itself: Other DNA sequences within the sample encode an identical CDR3.

The sequenced material came from blood. The sequence came from a woman in her thirties in good health. The chain carries TRBV5-1 and TRBJ1-6; 9 bases line up with TRBD1. The CDR3 region has the DNA TGCGCCAGCAGTACGGGACAGGGAAATTCACCCCTCCACTTT. It is translated as CASSTGQGNSPLHF.